This T cell receptor beta chain was sequenced in a study of cytomegalovirus exposure and HLA in healthy donors (dated by TCRdb to the late 2010s). General notes on the study: An earlier analysis of 587 of the donors reported 250 to 300 Gb of sequence data and 117 million unique TCR beta sequences obtained from approximately 180 million T cells. An early release covering roughly 600 HLA-typed donors comprised approximately 290 gigabases of sequencing data and 65 million to 100 million unique TCR sequences. Of the 300 to 450 genotyped donors, 65% to 90% were placed in the genetic ancestry cluster associated with self-reported Caucasian donors. The study aimed to test whether cataloging public T cell receptors could reveal signatures of past pathogen exposure. Using immunosequencing, the study profiled T cell repertoires from 666 subjects and related those repertoires to cytomegalovirus serostatus. A separate validation cohort of more than 100 different subjects was used in addition to the roughly 720-subject first cohort. The study combined high-throughput TCR immunosequencing, statistical association of individual TCRs with disease status, and machine learning to predict cytomegalovirus infection status. A later analysis re-examined previously published TCR beta repertoires from just over 650 donors and added high-resolution HLA genotyping to investigate patterns of TCR occurrence. The later analysis used no new phenotypic data to find candidate immune exposures, relying instead on TCR beta sequences and their occurrence across donors. An earlier analysis of approximately 640 of the donors applied high-throughput TCR beta sequencing to assess whether each TCR beta V gene segment acted as functional or pseudogenic. Donor age, sex, ethnicity and CMV serostatus were compiled together with the repertoire data. In a later genetic analysis, genome-wide SNP genotypes for about three fifths of the roughly 670 donors were used, and that subset was treated as a discovery cohort. All discovery cohort repertoires had been generated using a single sequencing platform. HLA typing included class I and class II loci at four-digit resolution. Typing coverage varied by locus: 629-630 donors for A, B, C, DRB1 and DQB1; roughly 500 for DQA1; 606 for DPA1; around 450 for DPB1. Roughly five DR-DQ haplotypes were handled as single units for association and clustering because linkage in the cohort was strong. Across some 400 genotyped donors of the cohort, an average of roughly 250,000 unique TCR beta nucleotide sequences per donor were sequenced, and roughly 17% of those sequences were non-productive. The investigation overall reported the following: Specific HLA alleles were associated with 18,000 or so TCR beta sequences at a false discovery rate of 0.05 in a later analysis. A later analysis found that TCR association rates varied across HLA loci, with DRB1 alleles showing the most associated TCRs and HLA-C alleles the fewest. Most TCR sequences were observed very rarely across donors, whereas some public TCRs were present in many individuals. Roughly uniform sequencing depth across donors was assumed in presence/absence analyses, although this assumption may not hold. Several of the top co-occurrence clusters appeared to be linked to parvovirus B19, influenza, CMV and Epstein-Barr virus, according to a later analysis. Only TCR beta chains were sequenced in this cohort, and the absence of alpha or paired-chain data limited detectable features. In the study, 150 to 200 TCR beta chains were listed as associated with cytomegalovirus. When HLA alleles, especially DR and DQ, strongly co-occurred, TCR associations were difficult to assign to individual alleles. The only immune exposure information available for the cohort was CMV serostatus. Correlated functional status among segregating V segments might reflect linkage disequilibrium, but an unknown experimental factor could not be ruled out. The classifier was reported to diagnose cytomegalovirus status with high specificity and sensitivity in both the original and validation cohorts. It was suggested by the authors that the approach could potentially be generalized to other disease states and immunological phenotypes. In a later analysis, HLA-associated TCR beta chains showed more clonal expansion and lower generation probabilities than non-associated chains that were equally common. Because counts were too low, about 18 rarely observed V segments, including chromosome 9 orphons, were excluded from the earlier analysis of 500 to 700 of the donors. An earlier analysis of approximately 530 of the donors showed that most TCR beta V segments appeared in productive rearrangements either about 87% or about 30% of the time, which broadly matched IMGT annotations. In vitro tests confirmed that a few of the cytomegalovirus-associated TCR beta chains recognize cytomegalovirus antigens. A further reported finding was that TCR beta sequences accurately predicted the HLA-A and HLA-B alleles for most subjects in the first cohort. A cluster of highly shared sequence variants was judged likely to represent a technical artifact of the sequencing pipeline. Because some donors lacked HLA typing at each locus, the association tests relied only on the typed subset. According to a later analysis, most CMV-associated TCR beta chains appeared to be HLA-restricted, and the HLA associations seemed to be driven largely by CMV exposure. Some IMGT-functional V segments, including TRBV6-2 and TRBV6-3, could not be told apart with the 87-base-pair reads, so those segments were excluded. An association between a missense DCLRE1C variant and V-gene and J-gene trimming of TCR beta chains was found in a later genetic analysis and replicated in an independent cohort. According to a later genetic analysis, donors in an Asian-associated ancestry cluster had fewer N-insertions in productive TCRs than the approximately 700-donor mean.

The cohort was made up of approximately 670 healthy bone marrow donors. Cohort members were all nominally healthy when sampled, although unrecorded immune exposures were likely present. The donor was CMV seronegative and was included in the group of a few hundred seronegative cohort members. A peripheral blood sample was provided by each donor, and peripheral blood mononuclear cells were used for TCR beta sequencing. Genomic DNA extraction from the blood cell samples was performed with the Qiagen DNeasy Blood Extraction Kit. Details on this clone: Its binding antigen is unknown. No base qualities exist here, and no much larger clone lies one base off it.

Libraries came from the immunoSEQ multiplex PCR assay. For the multiplex PCR, a mixture combining 60 forward primers for TCR Vbeta segments and 13 reverse primers for TCR Jbeta segments was used. The CDR3 region of rearranged TCR beta genes was amplified from genomic DNA by a multiplex PCR assay. The amplified TCR beta libraries were sequenced on the Illumina HiSeq System as 87-base-pair reads. The paper's processing steps were these. A later analysis counted about 76 million unique TCR beta chains across the 666 repertoires, and around 9.9 million of these chains were shared by at least two donors. Raw reads were error-corrected and collapsed into unique sequences with a nearest-neighbor algorithm that merged closely related sequences to remove PCR and sequencing errors. To assign V, D and J gene segments, CDR3 sequences were aligned to IMGT reference sequences. For a sequence to be retained, a match of at least six nucleotides was required to both a V gene segment and a J gene segment. A rearrangement was called productive if the CDR3 had no stop codons and remained in frame with V and J, and every other rearrangement was called non-productive. CDR3 was defined according to IMGT convention as the region running from the second conserved V-encoded cysteine to the conserved J-encoded phenylalanine. The earlier analysis of about 620 of the donors excluded sequences that lacked an unambiguous match to a single V gene segment. In an earlier analysis of approximately 610 of the donors, V segments were called functional above 56.7% productive rearrangements and were called segregating when the between-donor standard deviation exceeded 5%. A statistical classification framework was developed to diagnose cytomegalovirus status using the catalog of TCR beta chain sequences. In a later analysis, TCR nucleotide sequences were compared against IMGT/GENE-DB human TR gene sequences so that V and J genes could be assigned. Using the TCRdist pipeline, a later analysis assigned CDR3 sequences along with most-parsimonious VDJ recombination scenarios. In a later analysis, each TCR beta chain was defined by its CDR3 amino acid sequence together with its V-gene family, and reads lacking a unique V-gene family were excluded. To address suspected cross-contamination and a sequencing artifact, a later analysis removed around 600 highly shared, low-generation-probability nucleotide sequences. For each public chain, a later analysis derived a clonal expansion index from normalized ranks of inferred template counts within each repertoire. Generation probabilities in a later analysis came from a VDJ recombination model fitted to out-of-frame rearrangements, and those results were checked against IGoR. Hypergeometric tests were used in a later analysis to score TCR-TCR, TCR-HLA and TCR-CMV co-occurrence, with a repertoire-size bias correction applied to the TCR pairs. In a later analysis, false discovery rates were estimated by permuting HLA or CMV assignments 20 times. In a later analysis, co-occurring TCRs were grouped using DBSCAN, with TCRdist sequence similarity added in when clustering inside HLA-allele-positive subsets. For co-occurrence clustering, repertoires with fewer than 30,000 or more than 120,000 public chains were excluded, along with roughly 5 repertoires with anomalous nucleotide sharing. In its TCRdb copy, this immuneACCESS table keeps in-frame sequences only and misses some clones. Where compared with another copy, unresolved V genes explain less than half of these, and the others have no known cause. V and J calls and clone size are as listed in that table; D and trimming were resolved from the DNA. A total of some 130,000 clones appear in this sample, 80% of them only once. Clones ranked in the top ten supply less than 3% of the sample.

As encoded in the germline V gene, CDR1 is LGHNA while CDR2 is YSLEER. Its CDR3 holds 16 amino acids, cysteine through phenylalanine. Only the CDR3 DNA is retained, 48 bases long and in frame from the first base. V is pared back by 1 base and J by 0 bases, with 10 bases lying between the germline termini. The sequence was obtained from a man aged 30-40 years in good health and CMV-seronegative. The sequenced material came from PBMCs. The V and J genes are TRBV4-3 and TRBJ1-3; there is no confident call for the D gene. The CDR3 is CASSQVKAGSGNTIYF. The DNA sequence is TGCGCCAGCAGCCAAGTTAAGGCGGGCTCTGGAAACACCATATATTTT.